A single sample is the source of the 24 T cell receptor beta chains below, sequenced in a study of blood T cell repertoires in COVID-19. The repertoire was sequenced with immunoSEQ multiplex PCR; TCRdb's copy has only in-frame clones and lacks some. The data hold tens of thousands of clones, with roughly nine tenths observed a single time. The sample taken for sequencing was peripheral blood. The receptor source for this set is a middle-aged man with active COVID-19.

The chain couples TRBV5-1 to TRBJ2-2, with 7 bases aligning to TRBD1. V was clipped by 6 bases and J by 4 bases; unmatched bases: 6. This CDR3 region has 14 residues. Germline CDR1 SGHRS, CDR2 YFSETQ. CDR3 in DNA: TGCGCCAGCAACCCTTGGACAGGCACCGGGGAGCTGTTTTTT. It encodes CASNPWTGTGELFF.

The chain employs TRBV28 and TRBJ2-1, with D maybe TRBD1 (6 bases). This CDR3 is 13 amino acids long. With 8 bases removed from V and 6 bases from J, the gap between germline ends came to 14 bases. The germline V gene has CDR1 MDHEN and CDR2 SYDVKM. DNA for the CDR3: TGTGCCAGCCTGGGGACATGGGTCAATGAGCAGTTCTTC. Its translation is CASLGTWVNEQFF. The whole variable domain, filled in from reference TRBV28 and TRBJ2-1, reads DVKVTQSSRYLVKRTGEKVFLECVQDMDHENMFWYRQDPGLGLRLIYFSYDVKMKEKGDIPEGYSVSREKKERFSLILESASTNQTSMYLCASLGTWVNEQFFGPGTRLTVL.

This chain links TRBV9 with TRBJ2-4, with 13 positions matching TRBD2. CDR3 length: 19 amino acids. Germline V gene sequence: CDR1 SGDLS, CDR2 YYNGEE. Losses at the gene ends were 5 bases for V and 3 bases for J; bases not matched to a gene: 14. The CDR3 here is CASSGGLAGASTSKNIQYF. DNA of the CDR3: TGTGCCAGCAGTGGCGGACTAGCGGGAGCCTCCACCAGCAAAAACATTCAGTACTTC.

V and J are TRBV7-2 and TRBJ1-5, with 12 bases that match TRBD1. Germline V gene data show CDR1 as SGHTA and CDR2 as FQGNSA. The CDR3 sequence is 15 residues long. V shed 4 bases, J shed 2 bases, and the junction held 0 bases outside the gene matches. The CDR3 loop is CASSWDRGRNQPQHF. For the CDR3, the DNA is TGTGCCAGCAGCTGGGACAGGGGGCGCAATCAGCCCCAGCATTTT.

The chain recombines TRBV9 with TRBJ1-2; tentative D call: TRBD1 (5 bases). The CDR3 totals 14 residues. In germline, CDR1 is SGDLS, CDR2 YYNGEE. The ends were cut back, 2 bases at V and 8 bases at J, with 16 bases in the middle. The CDR3 DNA is TGTGCCAGCAGCGTGCCCGGAGGGGAGAAGGGCTACACCTTC. This gives the protein CASSVPGGEKGYTF.

V gene TRBV2 combines with J gene TRBJ1-6; 12 nucleotides line up with TRBD1. The V and J ends lost 6 bases and 4 bases, in that order; junction bases with no gene match: 1. The CDR3 loop spans 15 amino acids. From germline, CDR1 is SNHLY and CDR2 FYNNEI. In DNA form, the CDR3 reads TGTGCCAGCAGGGGACAGGGGGCTTATAATTCACCCCTCCACTTT. Its translation is CASRGQGAYNSPLHF. Full variable domain (rest looked up from reference TRBV2 and TRBJ1-6): EPEVTQTPSHQVTQMGQEVILRCVPISNHLYFYWYRQILGQKVEFLVSFYNNEISEKSEIFDDQFSVERPDGSNFTLKIRSTKLEDSAMYFCASRGQGAYNSPLHFGNGTRLTVT.

This chain links TRBV7-2 with TRBJ2-1; perhaps TRBD1 as D (8 bases). V was shortened by 5 bases and J by 1 base, with 18 bases between the two germline ends. This CDR3 contains 17 residues. Per the germline V gene, CDR1 is SGHTA and CDR2 is FQGNSA. The CDR3 nucleotides read TGTGCCAGCAGCCCGCGGACAGGGAGGGAATCCTACAATGAGCAGTTCTTC. It yields the protein CASSPRTGRESYNEQFF.

The chain has TRBV2 and TRBJ2-5; 7 bases agree with TRBD2. Trimming at V came to 4 bases and at J to 5 bases, leaving 4 bases not matched to a gene. Germline CDR1 SNHLY, CDR2 FYNNEI. The CDR3 totals 13 residues. The CDR3 DNA follows: TGTGCCAGCAGTGTCCGGGGAGGGGAGACCCAGTACTTC. Its protein is CASSVRGGETQYF.

The chain links TRBV5-1 to TRBJ2-2; 11 bases map to TRBD2. V was clipped by 4 bases and J by 4 bases; unmatched bases: 12. Germline V gives CDR1 SGHRS, CDR2 YFSETQ. The CDR3 contains 18 residues. CDR3 sequence: CASSHTSGSFLGTGELFF. For the CDR3, the DNA is TGCGCCAGCAGCCATACTAGCGGGAGTTTCTTAGGCACCGGGGAGCTGTTTTTT.

Only a few counts were recorded for this clone. The chain joins TRBV9 to TRBJ1-5, with 8 bases that match TRBD1. Germline CDR1 and CDR2: SGDLS and YYNGEE. V was pared by 5 bases and J by 2 bases, with 6 bases of the junction left unmatched. There are 15 residues in the CDR3. The CDR3 is CASRAGGWGNQPQHF. The DNA of the CDR3 is TGTGCCAGCAGAGCAGGGGGCTGGGGCAATCAGCCCCAGCATTTT. Complete variable domain (other parts from reference TRBV9 and TRBJ1-5): DSGVTQTPKHLITATGQRVTLRCSPRSGDLSVYWYQQSLDQGLQFLIQYYNGEERAKGNILERFSAQQFPDLHSELNLSSLELGDSALYFCASRAGGWGNQPQHFGDGTRLSIL.

The gene calls are TRBV5-4 and TRBJ2-1; TRBD2 aligns across 7 bases. From germline, CDR1 is SGHNT and CDR2 YYREEE (reference sequence). This CDR3 has 16 residues. V shed 0 bases, J shed 6 bases, and the junction held 9 bases outside the gene matches. CDR3 region: CASSLEAGRALNEQFF. In DNA, the CDR3 is TGTGCCAGCAGCTTGGAGGCAGGGAGGGCGCTCAATGAGCAGTTCTTC.

This clone was recorded only once. V and J are TRBV29-1 and TRBJ1-2, with a possible D match to TRBD1 (5 bases). Trimming removed 6 bases from V and 0 bases from J, with 17 bases in between. CDR1 is SQVTM, CDR2 ANQGSEA, per germline. The CDR3 length is 15 residues. The CDR3 loop reads CSVTDSTDANYGYTF. In DNA, the CDR3 is TGCAGCGTAACCGACAGCACGGACGCTAACTATGGCTACACCTTC.

Regarding this clone: The same CDR3 also results from other DNA sequences found in this sample. The genes are TRBV4-2 and TRBJ1-4, with 7 nucleotides matching TRBD1. V lost 5 bases to trimming and J lost 1 base; unmatched junction nucleotides: 13. This CDR3 has 18 amino acids. CDR1 and CDR2 (germline): LGHNA, YNFKEQ. CDR3 nucleotide sequence: TGTGCCAGCAGCATCGCGGCAATTAACAGGGGAACTAATGAAAAACTGTTTTTT. Protein product: CASSIAAINRGTNEKLFF.

CDR3 sequence: CASNWGVLEQYF. The CDR3 region has the DNA TGTGCCAGCAACTGGGGGGTGCTCGAGCAGTACTTC. The rearrangement joins TRBV5-6 to TRBJ2-7; possibly TRBD2 for D (6 bases). V shed 6 bases and J shed 6 bases, with 13 bases lying between them. This CDR3 region has 12 residues. Germline V gene data show CDR1 as SGHDT and CDR2 as YYEEEE.

CDR3 bases: TGCGCCAGCAGCCAAGATGAAACCCGGGACAGGGGAGGCGAGCAGTACTTC. This encodes CASSQDETRDRGGEQYF. V usage is TRBV4-1 and J usage is TRBJ2-7; 10 positions agree with TRBD1. The CDR3 runs to 17 residues. Losses at the gene ends were 0 bases for V and 6 bases for J; bases not matched to a gene: 11. Germline V gene sequence: CDR1 MGHRA, CDR2 YSYEKL.

The rearrangement joins TRBV30 to TRBJ2-3, with 13 bases lining up with TRBD2. The J segment lost 1 base and the V segment lost 0 bases, leaving 1 base of the junction unmatched. CDR1 and CDR2 from the germline V gene are GTSNPN and SVGIG (reference sequence). CDR3 length: 16 amino acids. CDR3: CAWSVGLAGRTDTQYF. For the CDR3, the DNA is TGTGCCTGGAGTGTGGGACTAGCGGGACGCACAGATACGCAGTATTTT.

The chain uses TRBV30 and TRBJ2-3; the match to TRBD2 covers 11 bases. Germline V gene sequence: CDR1 GTSNPN, CDR2 SVGIG (reference sequence). J gave up 2 bases and V 7 bases, and 14 bases lay outside the gene matches. CDR3 size: 17 residues. The chain's CDR3 is CALEGGSGLAVTDTQYF. The CDR3 bases are TGTGCCTTGGAGGGCGGGTCGGGACTAGCGGTCACAGATACGCAGTATTTT.

This sequence joins TRBV3-1 (or the pseudogene TRBV3-2) and TRBJ2-6; maybe TRBD2 (5 bases). CDR1 and CDR2 (germline): LGHDT, YNNKEL (reference sequence). Trimming stripped 4 bases from V and 4 bases from J, with 5 bases between. The CDR3 covers 13 residues. In DNA form, the CDR3 reads TGTGCCAGCAGCCCGGGGGGGGCCAACGTCCTGACTTTC. Translation: CASSPGGANVLTF.

The chain carries TRBV9 and TRBJ2-5; 10 positions match TRBD2. This CDR3 has 15 residues. Losses at the gene ends were 5 bases for V and 5 bases for J; bases not matched to a gene: 9. Germline V gene sequence: CDR1 SGDLS, CDR2 YYNGEE. The CDR3 DNA sequence: TGTGCCAGCAGTCGATTAGCGGGGGGCTGGGAGACCCAGTACTTC. It codes for CASSRLAGGWETQYF.

This chain uses TRBV19 with TRBJ1-1, with a weak D call TRBD1 (6 bases). With 5 bases removed from V and 5 bases from J, the gap between germline ends came to 15 bases. Germline V gene sequence: CDR1 LNHDA, CDR2 SQIVND (reference sequence). The CDR3 contains 14 residues. In nucleotides, the CDR3 is TGTGCCAGTAGTGAACAGGGAGGGTTGACTGAAGCTTTCTTT. Translation: CASSEQGGLTEAFF.

The chain joins TRBV13 to TRBJ2-5; 9 nucleotides agree with TRBD2. V was pared by 0 bases and J by 4 bases, with 6 bases of the junction left unmatched. CDR1 and CDR2 (germline): PRHDT, FYEKMQ (reference sequence). The CDR3 is 16 amino acids. The CDR3 loop reads CASSLGGAGGGETQYF. The DNA of the CDR3 is TGTGCCAGCAGCTTAGGAGGAGCGGGGGGCGGAGAGACCCAGTACTTC. The whole variable domain, remainder taken from reference TRBV13 and TRBJ2-5, is AAGVIQSPRHLIKEKRETATLKCYPIPRHDTVYWYQQGPGQDPQFLISFYEKMQSDKGSIPDRFSAQQFSDYHSELNMSSLELGDSALYFCASSLGGAGGGETQYFGPGTRLLVL.

The chain joins TRBV6-1 to TRBJ2-5, with a weak D call TRBD2 (5 bases). From germline, CDR1 is MNHNS and CDR2 SASEGT. The V gene lost 6 bases and the J gene lost 4 bases, with 12 bases spanning the gap. The CDR3 is made up of 13 amino acids. The CDR3 loop is CASRSGAPETQYF. CDR3 DNA sequence: TGTGCCAGCAGAAGCGGAGCCCCAGAGACCCAGTACTTC.

The chain carries TRBV5-4 and TRBJ1-6; D ambiguous. The CDR3 is 12 residues long. The germline V and J ends were trimmed by 1 base and 9 bases, with 5 bases remaining between them. Germline values: CDR1 SGHNT, CDR2 YYREEE (reference sequence). CDR3 sequence reads: CASSLLASPLHF. The CDR3 region has the DNA TGTGCCAGCAGCTTGTTAGCTTCACCCCTCCACTTT.

The V call is TRBV7-2, the J call TRBJ2-3; 7 bases line up with TRBD2. The germline gives CDR1 SGHTA, CDR2 FQGNSA. The length of the CDR3 is 16 residues. V gave up 1 base and J gave up 5 bases; unmatched junction bases: 9. DNA for the CDR3: TGTGCCAGCAGCTTAGTTCCCGGCGGGAGATTAGATACGCAGTATTTT. This encodes CASSLVPGGRLDTQYF.